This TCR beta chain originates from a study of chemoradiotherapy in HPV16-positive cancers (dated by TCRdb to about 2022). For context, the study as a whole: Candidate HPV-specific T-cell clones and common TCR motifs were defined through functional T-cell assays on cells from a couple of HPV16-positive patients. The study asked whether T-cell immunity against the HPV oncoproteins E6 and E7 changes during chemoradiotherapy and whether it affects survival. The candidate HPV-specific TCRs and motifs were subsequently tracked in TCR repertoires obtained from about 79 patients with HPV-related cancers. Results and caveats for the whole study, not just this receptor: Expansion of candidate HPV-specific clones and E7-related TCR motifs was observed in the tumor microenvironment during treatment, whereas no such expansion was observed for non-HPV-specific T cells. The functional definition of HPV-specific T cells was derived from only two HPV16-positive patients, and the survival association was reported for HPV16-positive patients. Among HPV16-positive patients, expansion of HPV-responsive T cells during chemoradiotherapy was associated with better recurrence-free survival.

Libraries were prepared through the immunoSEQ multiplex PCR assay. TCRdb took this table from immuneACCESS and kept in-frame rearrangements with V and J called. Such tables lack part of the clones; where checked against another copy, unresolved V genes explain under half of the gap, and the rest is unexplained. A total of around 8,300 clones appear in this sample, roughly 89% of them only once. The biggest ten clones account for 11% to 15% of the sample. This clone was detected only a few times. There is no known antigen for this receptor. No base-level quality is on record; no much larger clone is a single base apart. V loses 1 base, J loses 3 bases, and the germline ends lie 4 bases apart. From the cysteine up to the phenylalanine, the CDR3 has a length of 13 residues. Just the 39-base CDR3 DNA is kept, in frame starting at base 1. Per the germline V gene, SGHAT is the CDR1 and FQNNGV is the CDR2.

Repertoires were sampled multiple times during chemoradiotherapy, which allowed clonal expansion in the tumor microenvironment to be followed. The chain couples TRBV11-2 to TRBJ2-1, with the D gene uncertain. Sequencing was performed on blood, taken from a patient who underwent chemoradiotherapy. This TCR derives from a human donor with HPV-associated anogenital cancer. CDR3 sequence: CASSLVDYNEQFF. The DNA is TGTGCCAGCAGCTTAGTAGACTACAATGAGCAGTTCTTC.